These 29 T cell receptor beta chains originate from one sample sequenced in a study of blood T cells in healthy people across ages (dated by TCRdb to the mid-2010s). To prepare the library, 5' RACE was applied. A second PCR of roughly 6 to 12 cycles was run with a J-beta primer mix and a sample-barcoded 5' primer. TCRdb handled the public reads itself, with Q25 trimming in fastp and clone calling in MiXCR, and kept productive beta chains. Rows merge per CDR3 protein into single entries with the most common DNA and genes. In all, the sample holds around 2 million distinct CDR3 sequences, and 39% of those were seen once. Jointly, the top ten make up roughly 23% of the sample. Sequenced input: blood. The source of these receptors is a human donor in good health.

V gene TRBV9 combines with J gene TRBJ1-5; D perhaps matches TRBD1 (6 bases). This CDR3 spans 15 amino acids. Germline V gene sequence: CDR1 SGDLS, CDR2 YYNGEE. Trimming pared 3 bases from V and 0 bases from J, leaving 10 bases between. This chain's CDR3 is CASSATGSSNQPQHF. The CDR3, as DNA: TGTGCCAGCAGCGCAACAGGGAGTAGCAATCAGCCCCAGCATTTT.

The gene calls are TRBV20-1 and TRBJ2-1, with D possibly matching TRBD2 (6 bases). Germline V CDR1 and CDR2: DFQATT, SNEGSKA (reference sequence). Trimming stripped 1 base from V and 2 bases from J, with 12 bases between. The CDR3 sequence is 15 residues long. The chain's CDR3 is CSARGAGRTYNEQFF. The CDR3 nucleotides read TGCAGTGCTAGAGGTGCGGGGAGGACCTACAATGAGCAGTTCTTC.

This clonotype was detected only a few times. The V gene is TRBV20-1, the J gene TRBJ1-5, with D tentatively TRBD1 (5 bases). This CDR3 contains 14 residues. The V end was cut by 0 bases, the J end by 5 bases, with 11 bases between. Germline V lookup: CDR1 DFQATT, CDR2 SNEGSKA (reference sequence). The CDR3 sequence is CSARDRTLYQPQHF. The CDR3 coding sequence is TGCAGTGCTAGAGATAGGACATTGTATCAGCCCCAGCATTTT.

In this sample, this clonotype turned up a few times. This rearrangement joins TRBV20-1 to TRBJ1-2, with 8 bases that match TRBD1. This CDR3 has 14 residues. The V gene's germline CDR1 is DFQATT and CDR2 SNEGSKA (reference sequence). Germline trimming cut 0 bases from V and 8 bases from J; bases unmatched to any gene: 8. CDR3 in DNA: TGCAGTGCTAGAGATCTTGACAGGGGACGGGGCTACACCTTC. Amino acid sequence: CSARDLDRGRGYTF.

The chain employs TRBV5-5 and TRBJ1-2, with D uncertain. CDR1 and CDR2 (germline): SGHKS, YYEKEE (reference sequence). CDR3 length: 14 residues. Deletions cut 4 bases from V and 4 bases from J, with 14 bases between. The CDR3: CASSLMRASYGYTF. The CDR3 bases are TGTGCCAGCAGCCTTATGAGGGCCAGCTATGGCTACACCTTC.

This clonotype occurred many times. At one end the junction does not follow the germline gene, possibly because of a read error. The chain employs TRBV5-1 and TRBJ2-1; D assignment may be TRBD1 or TRBD2 (5 bases each). The germline V gene has CDR1 SGHRS and CDR2 YFSETQ. The CDR3 is 14 residues long. The CDR3 is CASSLGTAYNEQFF. CDR3 nucleotide sequence: TGTGCCAGCAGCTTAGGGACGGCCTACAATGAGCAGTTCTTC. Drawing the rest from reference TRBV5-1 and TRBJ2-1, the complete variable domain is KAGVTQTPRYLIKTRGQQVTLSCSPISGHRSVSWYQQTPGQGLQFLFEYFSETQRNKGNFPGRFSGRQFSNSRSEMNVSTLELGDSALYLCASSLGTAYNEQFFGPGTRLTVL.

The chain is built from TRBV27 and TRBJ1-5; D uncertain. Trimming shortened V by 3 bases and J by 5 bases, and 8 bases separated the two germline ends. CDR1 is MNHEY and CDR2 is SMNVEV in the germline V gene (reference sequence). CDR3 length: 13 amino acids. The CDR3 sequence: CASSFRAHQPQHF. CDR3 coding DNA: TGTGCCAGCAGTTTCCGTGCGCATCAGCCCCAGCATTTT.

Comments on this clonotype: The junction departs from the called germline gene at one end, perhaps through a read error. The V call is TRBV18, the J call TRBJ1-1; TRBD1 is a possible D gene (6 bases). CDR1 and CDR2 (germline): KGHSH, LQKENI. The length of the CDR3 is 15 residues. DNA of the CDR3: TGTGCCAGCTCACCACAGGGAGGTGGGGACACTGGAGCTTTCTTT. Its protein is CASSPQGGGDTGAFF.

This clonotype was detected only a few times. The V call is TRBV6-2 or TRBV6-3, the J call TRBJ1-5, with D perhaps matching TRBD1 (5 bases). Between the trimmed V and J ends, which lost 5 bases and 0 bases, there was a span of 20 bases. The CDR3 loop spans 18 amino acids. CDR1 and CDR2 from the germline V gene are MNHEY and SVGEGT. In nucleotides, the CDR3 is TGTGCCAGCAGTGCCGGGGCCCGAAGTGAGTATAGCAATCAGCCCCAGCATTTT. Translation: CASSAGARSEYSNQPQHF.

The chain combines TRBV5-1 with TRBJ2-7, with D perhaps matching TRBD1 (5 bases). V shed 0 bases and J shed 2 bases, with 12 bases lying between them. The CDR3 consists of 15 residues. Germline CDR1 is SGHRS and CDR2 is YFSETQ. CDR3 sequence reads: CASSLGGNFTYEQYF. In DNA form, the CDR3 reads TGCGCCAGCAGCTTGGGGGGCAATTTTACCTACGAGCAGTACTTC.

The chain couples TRBV4-1 to TRBJ1-2; D unresolved. Between the trimmed V and J ends, which lost 2 bases and 3 bases, there was a span of 16 bases. The CDR3 is made up of 16 amino acids. CDR1 is MGHRA, CDR2 YSYEKL, per germline. CDR3 DNA sequence: TGCGCCAGCAGCCAACCCATAAAGGGTCGGGACTATGGCTACACCTTC. Amino acids: CASSQPIKGRDYGYTF.

The rearrangement joins TRBV20-1 to TRBJ2-1; TRBD1 matches 8 bases. The V gene's germline CDR1 is DFQATT and CDR2 SNEGSKA (reference sequence). Trimming removed 0 bases from V and 5 bases from J; junction bases left unmatched: 15. The CDR3 sequence is 18 residues long. In nucleotides, the CDR3 is TGCAGTGCTAGAGACCCTCTGACCGGGACAGGAATTAACAATGAGCAGTTCTTC. Amino acids: CSARDPLTGTGINNEQFF.

In DNA form, the CDR3 reads TGCGCCAGCAGCCAGGGGATGACAGGGGAAGAAACTCAGCCCCAGCATTTT. The encoded protein is CASSQGMTGEETQPQHF. The chain uses TRBV4-3 and TRBJ1-5; TRBD1 matches at 8 bases. CDR3 size: 17 residues. J was trimmed by 6 bases and V by 3 bases; bases with no gene match: 13. CDR1 and CDR2 (germline): LGHNA, YSLEER.

The chain links TRBV5-1 to TRBJ1-2; 9 nucleotides agree with TRBD1. Trimming cost V 4 bases and J 3 bases; bases outside gene matches: 7. The CDR3 length is 15 residues. Germline V gives CDR1 SGHRS, CDR2 YFSETQ. The CDR3 bases are TGCGCCAGCAGCCTTGAAACAGGGGGCGACTATGGCTACACCTTC. Amino acids: CASSLETGGDYGYTF.

The chain links TRBV30 to TRBJ1-1; no clear D gene. The length of the CDR3 is 13 residues. Per the germline V gene, CDR1 is GTSNPN and CDR2 is SVGIG (reference sequence). Trimming cost V 0 bases and J 2 bases, with 7 bases left between them. CDR3 coding DNA: TGTGCCTGGAGTGTACGTCCAAACACTGAAGCTTTCTTT. It yields the protein CAWSVRPNTEAFF.

This clonotype turned up a few times. The rearrangement links TRBV6-6 to TRBJ1-2; D gene ambiguous. Germline loops: CDR1 MNHNY, CDR2 SVGAGI (reference sequence). V was cut by 8 bases and J by 2 bases, with 12 bases left in between. This CDR3 comprises 13 residues. The CDR3 loop is CASAPAMNYGYTF. The CDR3 DNA follows: TGTGCCAGCGCTCCAGCGATGAACTATGGCTACACCTTC.

The table lists this clonotype with a few counts. The chain couples TRBV12-3 or TRBV12-4 to TRBJ2-7; 8 bases are a match to TRBD2. This CDR3 spans 15 amino acids. Germline trimming cut 5 bases from V and 3 bases from J; bases unmatched to any gene: 9. This CDR3 is CASSPPGTRFYEQYF. CDR3 coding DNA: TGTGCCAGCAGTCCTCCTGGGACTAGGTTCTACGAGCAGTACTTC.

V usage is TRBV4-2 and J usage is TRBJ2-4, with D hard to call. This CDR3 contains 15 residues. The ends were cut back, 4 bases at V and 5 bases at J, with 15 bases in the middle. Germline V CDR1 and CDR2: LGHNA, YNFKEQ. The CDR3 coding sequence is TGTGCCAGCAGCCCCCTCGGTTTGTTCGAAAACATTCAGTACTTC. Its protein is CASSPLGLFENIQYF.

The chain combines TRBV5-6 with TRBJ2-7; D is uncertain. The V end was cut by 2 bases, the J end by 1 base, with 10 bases between. CDR3 size: 14 residues. Germline V gene data show CDR1 as SGHDT and CDR2 as YYEEEE. CDR3 sequence: CASSFRSLSYEQYF. DNA of the CDR3: TGTGCCAGCAGCTTCCGGTCTTTGTCCTACGAGCAGTACTTC.

This sequence joins TRBV7-9 and TRBJ2-7, with TRBD2 as a possible D gene (5 bases). Germline V gives CDR1 SEHNR, CDR2 FQNEAQ (reference sequence). The CDR3 covers 13 residues. Trimming removed 5 bases from V and 7 bases from J, with 15 bases in between. The CDR3 loop is CASSTAGLAEQYF. In DNA, the CDR3 is TGTGCCAGCAGCACAGCTGGGCTAGCTGAGCAGTACTTC.

The CDR3 protein is CASSSDLLGYTF. CDR3 nucleotide sequence: TGTGCCAGCAGTTCTGACTTGTTGGGCTACACCTTC. This chain uses TRBV6-5 with TRBJ1-2; D unresolved. This CDR3 is 12 amino acids long. Trimming left V 4 bases short and J 8 bases short, with 11 bases between. Germline loops: CDR1 MNHEY, CDR2 SVGAGI.

In regard to this clonotype: The junction differs from germline at one of its ends, possibly a read error. The CDR3 sequence is CASGLDTMTPGARTNYGYTF. Written as DNA, the CDR3 is TGTGCCAGCGGTTTAGATACCATGACCCCGGGGGCGCGAACTAACTATGGCTACACCTTC. The genes are TRBV12-3 or TRBV12-4 and TRBJ1-2; TRBD1 might be the D (6 bases). This CDR3 has 20 residues.

The chain uses TRBV12-3 or TRBV12-4 and TRBJ1-2, with no clear D. V dropped 6 bases and J dropped 8 bases, with 19 bases sitting between them. This CDR3 has 14 residues. The CDR3 sequence: CASSSTWGSGGYTF. DNA for the CDR3: TGTGCCAGCAGCTCCACTTGGGGTTCGGGCGGCTACACCTTC.

This clonotype turned up a few times. V and J are TRBV24-1 and TRBJ2-7; D unclear. The V end was cut by 7 bases, the J end by 5 bases, with 5 bases between. The CDR3 extends over 10 amino acids. Looked up from germline, CDR1 is KGHDR and CDR2 is SFDVKD. The DNA for the CDR3 is TGTGCCACCAGAGTCGACGAGCAGTACTTC. Its protein product is CATRVDEQYF.

This clonotype was counted between two and nine times. The chain combines TRBV13 with TRBJ1-4; D gene unclear. The V end lost 3 bases, the J end lost 4 bases, and 6 bases lay between the germline ends. Germline V gene data show CDR1 as PRHDT and CDR2 as FYEKMQ (reference sequence). The length of the CDR3 is 13 residues. The CDR3 spells CASSLSHNEKLFF. The CDR3 DNA sequence: TGTGCCAGCAGCTTGAGTCATAATGAAAAACTGTTTTTT.

This clonotype was recorded a few times. V usage is TRBV7-2 and J usage is TRBJ2-7; 9 bases are a match to TRBD1. Germline V lookup: CDR1 SGHTA, CDR2 FQGNSA. There are 14 residues in the CDR3. After removal of 5 bases from V and 6 bases from J, the junction contained 8 bases not matched to a gene. The CDR3 bases are TGTGCCAGCAGCCCCGGGACAGGGAGTACCGAGCAGTACTTC. The encoded protein is CASSPGTGSTEQYF.

The chain recombines TRBV29-1 with TRBJ1-2; TRBD1 matches at 9 bases. Germline loops: CDR1 SQVTM, CDR2 ANQGSEA. Trimming cost V 5 bases and J 7 bases; bases outside gene matches: 17. The CDR3 length is 16 residues. Written as DNA, the CDR3 is TGCAGCGTTATCTCAATACCGGGACAGGGTGTACGTGGCTACACCTTC. Amino acid sequence: CSVISIPGQGVRGYTF.

J is TRBJ2-7 and V is TRBV4-3; 9 bases map to TRBD1. V gave up 3 bases and J gave up 0 bases; unmatched junction bases: 6. From germline, CDR1 is LGHNA and CDR2 YSLEER. The CDR3 loop spans 16 amino acids. The CDR3 here is CASSQGTGISSYEQYF. The CDR3 DNA reads TGCGCCAGCAGCCAGGGGACAGGGATCAGCTCCTACGAGCAGTACTTC.

J is TRBJ2-2 and V is TRBV27, with D maybe TRBD2 (5 bases). The CDR3 contains 16 residues. Trimming took off 8 bases at V and 5 bases at J, with 21 bases between the two ends. The germline V gene has CDR1 MNHEY and CDR2 SMNVEV (reference sequence). As DNA, the CDR3 is TGTGCCAGCTCAGTTTTGGAGGTGGCTGGGACCGGGGAGCTGTTTTTT. It is translated as CASSVLEVAGTGELFF.